Following are 30 T cell receptor beta chains from one sample sequenced in a study of T cells after somatic rescue of genetic block. Profiled with immunoSEQ multiplex PCR; TCRdb holds only in-frame clones, not every one. The sample consists of tens of thousands of clones, 90% to 97% of them appearing once. Sequencing input: peripheral blood mononuclear cells (PBMCs). These receptors were taken from a child younger than two.

V is TRBV28 and J is TRBJ2-7, with 12 nucleotides matching TRBD2. The CDR3 extends over 15 amino acids. Germline lookup yields CDR1 MDHEN and CDR2 SYDVKM. The junction had 4 bases not matched to a gene; V was cut back by 6 bases and J by 1 base. CDR3: CASSALAGGSYEQYF. The CDR3 nucleotides read TGTGCCAGCAGCGCCCTAGCGGGAGGGTCCTACGAGCAGTACTTC.

The V gene is TRBV5-4, the J gene TRBJ2-7, with 11 bases identical to TRBD2. This CDR3 has 16 residues. The ends lost 0 bases at V and 6 bases at J; junction bases unmatched: 8. The germline V gene encodes CDR1 SGHNT and CDR2 YYREEE (reference sequence). The DNA of the CDR3 is TGTGCCAGCAGCTTGGATAGTAGCGGGAGGGCGGGCGAGCAGTACTTC. Protein: CASSLDSSGRAGEQYF.

J is TRBJ2-7 and V is TRBV10-3; D ambiguous. V gave up 0 bases and J gave up 2 bases, with 8 bases separating them. This CDR3 comprises 14 residues. Germline V gene data show CDR1 as ENHRY and CDR2 as SYGVKD. The CDR3 reads CAISESMFPYEQYF. CDR3 DNA: TGTGCCATCAGTGAGTCGATGTTTCCCTACGAGCAGTACTTC.

This clone has just one count. The gene calls are TRBV7-2 and TRBJ2-1, with 12 bases aligning to TRBD1. Germline V gene sequence: CDR1 SGHTA, CDR2 FQGNSA. The CDR3 runs 18 residues. After removal of 2 bases from V and 4 bases from J, the junction contained 9 bases not matched to a gene. CDR3 in DNA: TGTGCCAGCAGCTTAAGCCCCTCGGGACAGGGGGCTTACAATGAGCAGTTCTTC. Its protein product is CASSLSPSGQGAYNEQFF.

This clone was found once. The chain uses TRBV28 and TRBJ1-1, with D uncertain. Germline V gives CDR1 MDHEN, CDR2 SYDVKM. Trimming cost V 6 bases and J 2 bases, with 16 bases left between them. CDR3 size: 15 residues. The CDR3 nucleotides read TGTGCCAGCAGCTTCGTCGGACGGCTTAACACTGAAGCTTTCTTT. Amino acid sequence: CASSFVGRLNTEAFF. Full variable domain (remainder filled in from reference TRBV28 and TRBJ1-1): DVKVTQSSRYLVKRTGEKVFLECVQDMDHENMFWYRQDPGLGLRLIYFSYDVKMKEKGDIPEGYSVSREKKERFSLILESASTNQTSMYLCASSFVGRLNTEAFFGQGTRLTVV.

The chain combines TRBV12-5 with TRBJ1-1; D not certain. The V and J ends lost 0 bases and 8 bases respectively, with 10 bases between them. CDR3 size: 13 residues. Germline CDR1 reads LGHNT; CDR2 reads FRNRAP. This CDR3 is CASGLVREGEAFF. Written as DNA, the CDR3 is TGTGCTAGTGGTTTGGTTCGTGAGGGAGAAGCTTTCTTT.

The chain has TRBV27 and TRBJ2-6; 10 nucleotides line up with TRBD2. Germline V gene data show CDR1 as MNHEY and CDR2 as SMNVEV (reference sequence). The CDR3 has 23 amino acids. Germline trimming cut 6 bases from V and 4 bases from J; bases unmatched to any gene: 27. The DNA for the CDR3 is TGTGCCAGCAGAGCCTACAGGGTCCTCAACCCTAGCGGGAGTCTATCCGGGGCCAACGTCCTGACTTTC. It codes for CASRAYRVLNPSGSLSGANVLTF. Full variable domain (missing parts from reference TRBV27 and TRBJ2-6): EAQVTQNPRYLITVTGKKLTVTCSQNMNHEYMSWYRQDPGLGLRQIYYSMNVEVTDKGDVPEGYKVSRKEKRNFPLILESPSPNQTSLYFCASRAYRVLNPSGSLSGANVLTFGAGSRLTVL.

This chain uses TRBV7-9 with TRBJ2-1; 12 bases match TRBD2. Looked up from germline, CDR1 is SEHNR and CDR2 is FQNEAQ (reference sequence). V dropped 4 bases and J dropped 8; count of bases not matched to a gene: 9. The CDR3 has 16 residues. The CDR3 nucleotides read TGTGCCAGCAGCTCCCCGACTAGCGGGAGTGAGCATGAGCAGTTCTTC. It specifies CASSSPTSGSEHEQFF.

This clone appeared a few times. J is TRBJ1-2 and V is TRBV5-6; TRBD1 might be the D (5 bases). CDR1 and CDR2 (germline): SGHDT, YYEEEE. The CDR3 is made up of 13 amino acids. V lost 5 bases to trimming and J lost 8 bases, with 16 bases between them. The CDR3 here is CASSLGPVGGYTF. For the CDR3, the DNA is TGTGCCAGCAGTCTGGGACCAGTTGGAGGCTACACCTTC.

The chain combines TRBV19 with TRBJ1-1; no definite D call. Germline V gene sequence: CDR1 LNHDA, CDR2 SQIVND (reference sequence). CDR3 size: 12 residues. Trimming stripped 7 bases from V and 4 bases from J, with 10 bases between. CDR3 in DNA: TGTGCCAGTAAGTTGGGCGGCACTGAAGCTTTCTTT. As protein: CASKLGGTEAFF.

The gene calls are TRBV29-1 and TRBJ1-3; D may be TRBD1 (5 bases). The CDR3 loop spans 13 amino acids. Trimming removed 4 bases from V and 2 bases from J, with 9 bases in between. Germline V gene data show CDR1 as SQVTM and CDR2 as ANQGSEA. In nucleotides, the CDR3 is TGCAGCGTTGTATGGGGCACTGGAAACACCATATATTTT. It codes for CSVVWGTGNTIYF.

The genes are TRBV5-6 and TRBJ1-5; D gene uncertain. Germline V gene lookup returns CDR1 SGHDT and CDR2 YYEEEE. The germline V and J ends were trimmed by 4 bases and 5 bases, with 4 bases remaining between them. This CDR3 comprises 11 residues. The CDR3 is CASSRHQPQHF. The CDR3 nucleotides are TGTGCCAGCAGCCGACATCAGCCCCAGCATTTT.

The gene calls are TRBV20-1 and TRBJ2-1; TRBD1 might be the D (5 bases). Between the trimmed V and J ends, which lost 0 bases and 15 bases, there was a span of 12 bases. This CDR3 contains 11 residues. Per germline, CDR1 DFQATT and CDR2 SNEGSKA (reference sequence). CDR3 sequence: CSARDRQGVFF. The CDR3 nucleotides read TGCAGTGCTAGAGATCGGCAAGGGGTGTTCTTC.

V and J are TRBV21-1 and TRBJ1-5. TRBV21-1 is labeled a pseudogene. This CDR3 spans 11 amino acids. DNA of the CDR3: TGTGCCAGCAGCAACAATCAGCCCCAGCATTTT. This sequence encodes CASSNNQPQHF.

The chain recombines TRBV19 with TRBJ1-1, with TRBD1 matching over 7 bases. Germline lookup yields CDR1 LNHDA and CDR2 SQIVND (reference sequence). Losses at the gene ends were 4 bases for V and 1 base for J; bases not matched to a gene: 0. The CDR3 extends over 13 amino acids. CDR3 protein: CASSRTGNTEAFF. Here the CDR3 DNA reads TGTGCCAGTAGTAGGACAGGGAACACTGAAGCTTTCTTT.

The V and J genes are TRBV15 and TRBJ2-1, with 14 bases identical to TRBD2. This CDR3 spans 19 amino acids. Germline CDR1 LNHNV, CDR2 YYDKDF (reference sequence). Trimming removed 3 bases from V and 5 bases from J; junction bases left unmatched: 12. The CDR3 nucleotides are TGTGCCACCAGCAGGGAGTTAGGGACTAGCGGGAGCGTCGACAATGAGCAGTTCTTC. Protein sequence: CATSRELGTSGSVDNEQFF.

CDR3 in amino acids: CASSGTGGYTF. Written as DNA, the CDR3 is TGCGCCAGCAGCGGTACGGGCGGCTACACCTTC. The chain links TRBV5-1 to TRBJ1-2; D gene unclear. The CDR3 is 11 residues long. Germline V gives CDR1 SGHRS, CDR2 YFSETQ. Deletions cut 4 bases from V and 8 bases from J, with 9 bases between.

V gene TRBV27 combines with J gene TRBJ1-2; no clear D. CDR3 length: 13 residues. Germline V gene data show CDR1 as MNHEY and CDR2 as SMNVEV (reference sequence). Trimming shortened V by 3 bases and J by 2 bases, and 7 bases separated the two germline ends. CDR3 sequence (DNA): TGTGCCAGCAGTTTTTCGGTGAACTATGGCTACACCTTC. This translates into CASSFSVNYGYTF.

Note on this clone: Within the sample, other DNA sequences also encode this same CDR3. The V call is TRBV18, the J call TRBJ2-5; unclear D gene. The germline V gene has CDR1 KGHSH and CDR2 LQKENI. The CDR3 contains 11 residues. V shed 6 bases and J shed 1 base, with 3 bases lying between them. CDR3: CASSLQETQYF. CDR3 nucleotide sequence: TGTGCCAGCTCGCTCCAAGAGACCCAGTACTTC.

J is TRBJ2-1 and V is TRBV7-9; 7 positions match TRBD1. This CDR3 is built from 16 residues. J was trimmed by 0 bases and V by 5 bases; bases with no gene match: 7. Germline values: CDR1 SEHNR, CDR2 FQNEAQ (reference sequence). In nucleotides, the CDR3 is TGTGCCAGCAGCCCCAGACAGGGCGGCTCCTACAATGAGCAGTTCTTC. Translating gives CASSPRQGGSYNEQFF. The full variable domain, its missing parts supplied by reference TRBV7-9 and TRBJ2-1, is DTGVSQNPRHKITKRGQNVTFRCDPISEHNRLYWYRQTLGQGPEFLTYFQNEAQLEKSRLLSDRFSAERPKGSFSTLEIQRTEQGDSAMYLCASSPRQGGSYNEQFFGPGTRLTVL.

A single count supports this clone. This rearrangement joins TRBV6-6 to TRBJ1-6, with D perhaps matching TRBD1 (5 bases). V dropped 2 bases and J dropped 6 bases, with 5 bases sitting between them. This CDR3 contains 13 residues. In germline, CDR1 is MNHNY, CDR2 SVGAGI (reference sequence). The CDR3 region is CASSYDSNSPLHF. The CDR3 DNA reads TGTGCCAGCAGTTACGACAGTAATTCACCCCTCCACTTT.

The chain carries TRBV4-2 and TRBJ2-5; the match to TRBD1 covers 10 bases. This CDR3 spans 15 amino acids. The J segment lost 5 bases and the V segment lost 0 bases, leaving 3 bases of the junction unmatched. Germline V lookup: CDR1 LGHNA, CDR2 YNFKEQ. The CDR3 region is CASSQDPGQGETQYF. Written as DNA, the CDR3 is TGTGCCAGCAGCCAAGATCCGGGACAGGGGGAGACCCAGTACTTC.

This clone was seen a single time. The chain couples TRBV7-2 to TRBJ2-3; D call uncertain. V gave up 0 bases and J gave up 2 bases, with 9 bases separating them. From germline, CDR1 is SGHTA and CDR2 FQGNSA. The CDR3 covers 15 residues. CDR3 nucleotides: TGTGCCAGCAGCTTAGCTAGCTGGATCACAGATACGCAGTATTTT. The encoded protein is CASSLASWITDTQYF.

The chain joins TRBV10-3 to TRBJ2-7, with no clear D. Germline V gives CDR1 ENHRY, CDR2 SYGVKD. The CDR3 sequence is 11 residues long. V was pared by 7 bases and J by 0 bases, with 4 bases between. CDR3: CAITVSYEQYF. In nucleotides, the CDR3 is TGTGCCATCACAGTCTCCTACGAGCAGTACTTC.

V usage is TRBV5-4 and J usage is TRBJ2-6; a weak D match, TRBD2 (5 bases). Per germline, CDR1 SGHNT and CDR2 YYREEE (reference sequence). This CDR3 comprises 16 residues. V gave up 4 bases and J gave up 2 bases, with 13 bases separating them. The CDR3 region has the DNA TGTGCCAGCAGCCAAGATTGGCGGGCTGGGGCCAACGTCCTGACTTTC. Its translation: CASSQDWRAGANVLTF.

The chain joins TRBV28 to TRBJ2-7, with TRBD1 matching 9 bases. This CDR3 region has 15 residues. Looked up from germline, CDR1 is MDHEN and CDR2 is SYDVKM. J lost 5 bases, V lost 7 bases, and 12 bases had no gene match. The CDR3 nucleotides are TGTGCCAGCACCCTGTCCGGGACAGGGTACCACGAGCAGTACTTC. Translation: CASTLSGTGYHEQYF.

This clone has only one observation. As DNA, the CDR3 is TGTGCAAGTCGCTTGGGGACAGCGAGTCAGCCCCAGCATTTT. Translated: CASRLGTASQPQHF. The gene calls are TRBV12-2 and TRBJ1-5; the DNA was not used to check the table's D call, TRBD1. TRBV12-2 is classified as a pseudogene. The CDR3 runs 14 residues.

This chain joins TRBV28 and TRBJ1-5; a weak D match, TRBD1 (6 bases). The CDR3 loop spans 16 amino acids. Between the trimmed V and J ends, which lost 2 bases and 5 bases, there was a span of 16 bases. Looked up from germline, CDR1 is MDHEN and CDR2 is SYDVKM. Written as DNA, the CDR3 is TGTGCCAGCAGTTTAGGACGTGGGGGCAGGGATCAGCCCCAGCATTTT. Translating gives CASSLGRGGRDQPQHF.

The V call is TRBV27, the J call TRBJ1-5; TRBD1 aligns across 10 bases. V lost 6 bases to trimming and J lost 2 bases; unmatched junction nucleotides: 4. Germline lookup yields CDR1 MNHEY and CDR2 SMNVEV (reference sequence). The CDR3 consists of 15 residues. This chain's CDR3 is CASSPGTGGNQPQHF. Here the CDR3 DNA reads TGTGCCAGCAGCCCCGGGACAGGGGGCAATCAGCCCCAGCATTTT.

The gene calls are TRBV4-3 and TRBJ2-3; D is perhaps TRBD1 (5 bases). This CDR3 region has 14 residues. V was pared by 0 bases and J by 1 base, with 5 bases between. CDR1 and CDR2 (germline): LGHNA, YSLEER. The CDR3 DNA sequence: TGCGCCAGCAGCCAAGAACAGGGCACAGATACGCAGTATTTT. It yields the protein CASSQEQGTDTQYF.